One and the same sample provided the 8 T cell receptor beta chains below, sequenced in a study of CD8+ T cells in alopecia areata. Isolated RNA was reverse transcribed into cDNA used as the sequencing template. Generated by immunoSEQ multiplex PCR, the TCRdb table keeps only in-frame clones and is missing some. The sample shows over 100,000 clones, none of them appearing just once. Material: lesional skin. Receptors originate from a C3H/HeJ mouse with alopecia areata. Mouse MHC haplotype: H2-k.

This clone has a handful of counts. Gene and germline names: mouse. Coverage ceases 4 residues before the CDR3 finishes, and the germline J gene fills in the end. The chain uses TRBV13-2 and TRBJ2-5; 9 bases are shared with TRBD1. The ends lost 5 bases at V and 2 bases at J; junction bases unmatched: 3. This CDR3 has 14 residues. CDR1 is NNHNN, CDR2 SYGAGS, per germline (reference sequence). CDR3 sequence: CASGSTGGQDTQYF. The sequenced part of the CDR3 DNA is TGTGCCAGCGGGTCGACAGGGGGCCAAGAC.

There are a few counts of this clone. The genes and germline here are from mouse. The DNA ends 4 residues before the CDR3 does, and the rest of the CDR3 is filled in from the germline J gene. The chain recombines TRBV13-3 with TRBJ2-3; 13 nucleotides line up with TRBD2. Trimming removed 5 bases from V and 2 bases from J; junction bases left unmatched: 11. From germline, CDR1 is NNHDY and CDR2 SYVADS. The length of the CDR3 is 18 residues. The CDR3 sequence: CASSLRDWGGPDAETLYF. The covered CDR3 bases are TGTGCCAGCAGCCTCCGGGACTGGGGGGGGCCTGATGCAGAA.

Comment on this clone: Mouse names are used for the genes. The sequenced fragment ends 4 residues before the CDR3 boundary, so the rest is inferred from the germline J gene. The V call is TRBV13-3, the J call TRBJ1-1; D might be TRBD1 (5 bases). The CDR3 is 14 amino acids. Germline V gene lookup returns CDR1 NNHDY and CDR2 SYVADS. The V end was cut by 5 bases, the J end by 0 bases, with 11 bases between. The CDR3 sequence: CASSAGQANTEVFF. The covered CDR3 bases are TGTGCCAGCAGCGCCGGACAAGCAAACACA.

For this clone: The gene symbols are mouse symbols. With the read ending 4 residues before the CDR3 end, the germline J gene is used to fill in that end. The V and J genes are TRBV19 and TRBJ2-1; 11 bases fit TRBD2. This CDR3 contains 14 residues. J was trimmed by 5 bases and V by 5 bases; bases with no gene match: 3. The V gene's germline CDR1 is FNHDT and CDR2 SITEND (reference sequence). CDR3 residues: CASRRDWGNAEQFF. CDR3 bases read: TGTGCCAGCAGGCGGGACTGGGGGAATGCT. Drawing the rest from reference TRBV19 and TRBJ2-1, the complete variable domain is GGIITQTPKFLIGQEGQKLTLKCQQNFNHDTMYWYRQDSGKGLRLIYYSITENDLQKGDLSEGYDASREKKSSFSLTVTSAQKNEMAVFLCASRRDWGNAEQFFGPGTRLTVL.

In its sample, this clone was seen a few times. The germline and genes are mouse ones. The read is 4 residues too short to cover the CDR3 end, so that end is filled in from the germline J gene. The chain has TRBV31 and TRBJ1-2; D is unresolved. There are 11 residues in the CDR3. V shed 4 bases and J shed 0 bases, with 3 bases lying between them. Germline lookup yields CDR1 GKSSPN and CDR2 SITVG. The CDR3 here is CAWNANSDYTF. The CDR3 DNA, read in part, is TGTGCCTGGAATGCAAACTCC.

This clone was detected a few times. Genes here carry mouse names. The DNA ends 4 residues before the CDR3 does, and the rest of the CDR3 is filled in from the germline J gene. V is TRBV13-2 and J is TRBJ2-4, with D unclear. The V gene's germline CDR1 is NNHNN and CDR2 SYGAGS (reference sequence). Between the trimmed V and J ends, which lost 2 bases and 0 bases, there was a span of 10 bases. CDR3 length equals 15 residues. The CDR3 region is CASGERHPSQNTLYF. Partial CDR3 DNA: TGTGCCAGCGGTGAAAGACATCCTAGTCAAAAC.

This clone was seen only a few times. The gene names given are mouse names. The CDR3 end falls 4 residues outside the read, so it is completed with the germline J gene. This sequence joins TRBV29 and TRBJ2-5; TRBD2 matches at 9 bases. Trimming at V came to 6 bases and at J to 0 bases, leaving 7 bases not matched to a gene. This CDR3 region has 16 residues. Looked up from germline, CDR1 is MSHET and CDR2 is SYDVDS. The covered CDR3 bases are TGTGCTAGCAGCCTGGACTGGGGCGATAACCAAGAC. Protein product: CASSLDWGDNQD. The CDR3 reads in full as CASSLDWGDNQDTQYF.

This clone was seen only a few times. At residue 13, the translated DNA and the protein in TCRdb do not agree; the protein given here is derived from the DNA. Genes and germline come from the mouse. The read stops 3 residues short of the end of the CDR3; the missing end is completed from the germline J gene. The rearrangement links TRBV17 to TRBJ1-6; maybe TRBD1 (6 bases). TRBJ1-6 falls under the ORF class, with uncertain function. The V end was cut by 3 bases, the J end by 0 bases, with 9 bases between. The CDR3 spans 16 residues. Germline CDR1 is MNHDT and CDR2 is YYDKIL. The sequenced part of the CDR3 DNA is TGTGCTAGCAGTAGGGGACAAAATTCCTATAATTCGCCC. Encoded protein: CASSRGQNSYNSP. The full-length CDR3 reads as CASSRGQNSYNSPLYF.